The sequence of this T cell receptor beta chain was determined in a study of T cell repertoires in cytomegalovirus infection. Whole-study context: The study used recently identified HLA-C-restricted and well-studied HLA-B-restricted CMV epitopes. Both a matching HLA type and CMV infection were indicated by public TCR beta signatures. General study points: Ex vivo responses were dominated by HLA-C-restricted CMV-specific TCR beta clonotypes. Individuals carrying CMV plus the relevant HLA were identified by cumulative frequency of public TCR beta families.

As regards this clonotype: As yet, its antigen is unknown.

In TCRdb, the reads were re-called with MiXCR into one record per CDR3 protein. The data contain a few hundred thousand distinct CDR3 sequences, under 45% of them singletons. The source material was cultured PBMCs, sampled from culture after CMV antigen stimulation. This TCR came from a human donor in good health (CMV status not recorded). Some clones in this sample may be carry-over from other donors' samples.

In DNA form, the CDR3 reads TGTGCCAGCAGTAACGGGACCCGGGAAGAGACCCAGTACTTC. It is translated as CASSNGTREETQYF. The rearrangement uses TRBV2 and TRBJ2-5; perhaps D is TRBD1 or TRBD2 (5 bases each). The CDR3 consists of 14 residues. V lost 5 bases, J lost 3 bases, and 13 bases lay in between. CDR1 and CDR2 (germline): SNHLY, FYNNEI.